One TCR beta chain is described in this entry. Its matching antigen is unknown. Scientists ran DNA taken from cultured CD4+ T cells through the Oncomine TCR Beta short-read assay for sequencing. Each CDR3 protein gets one entry after TCRdb re-called the PCR reads with MiXCR. The sample consists of fewer than 25,000 distinct CDR3 sequences, around two fifths of them appearing once. These data originate in a study of vaccination and CD4 T cells after COVID-19. Study in general: Two doses of either BNT162b2 or mRNA-1273 vaccine went to participants. Collection of post-COVID samples occurred a median approximately 100 days after diagnosis, spanning a range of 35 to 161. Points from the study as a whole: A nonsignificant median increase from about 22 to 38 SARS-CoV-2-reactive clonotypes was observed.

CDR1 and CDR2 from the germline V gene are SGHNT and YENEEA. The CDR3 runs 14 residues. Trimming left V 4 bases short and J 8 bases short, with 17 bases between. The time point was: late sampling 161 to 241 days after vaccination in three convalescent patients. Treatment meaning: approximately nine-day PBMC culture with coronavirus spike peptide pools or control peptides (ViraFEST assay). The rearrangement joins TRBV11-3 to TRBJ1-2; D remains unclear. The sequence was collected from a human donor who had recovered from COVID-19. The sample was CD4+ T cells from blood, cultured in vitro, taken about 7 months after SARS-CoV-2 vaccination. CDR3: CASSSSVGPGGYTF. In DNA form, the CDR3 reads TGTGCCAGCAGCTCATCTGTAGGACCGGGGGGCTACACCTTC.